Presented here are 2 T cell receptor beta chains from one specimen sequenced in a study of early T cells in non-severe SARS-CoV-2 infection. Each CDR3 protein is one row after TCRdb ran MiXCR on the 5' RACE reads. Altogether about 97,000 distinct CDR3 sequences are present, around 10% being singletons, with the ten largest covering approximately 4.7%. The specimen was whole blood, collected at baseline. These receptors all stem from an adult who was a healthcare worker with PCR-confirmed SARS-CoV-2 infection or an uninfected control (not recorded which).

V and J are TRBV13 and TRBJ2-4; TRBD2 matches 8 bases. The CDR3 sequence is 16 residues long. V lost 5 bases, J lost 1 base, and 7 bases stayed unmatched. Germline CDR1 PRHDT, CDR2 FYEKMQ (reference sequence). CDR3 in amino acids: CASSPRGGRAKNIQYF. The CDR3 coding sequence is TGTGCCAGCAGCCCGAGGGGCGGGAGGGCCAAAAACATTCAGTACTTC.

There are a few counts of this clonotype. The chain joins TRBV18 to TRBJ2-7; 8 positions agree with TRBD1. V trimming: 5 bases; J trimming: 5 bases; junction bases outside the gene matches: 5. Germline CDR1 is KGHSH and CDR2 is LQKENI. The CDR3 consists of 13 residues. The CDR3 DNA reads TGTGCCAGCTCATTTCAGGACAGGGACGAGCAGTACTTC. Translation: CASSFQDRDEQYF.